The next 20 T cell receptor beta chains were all read from a single sample in a study of Graves' ophthalmopathy and Graves' hyperthyroidism. As the template, RNA transcripts were used to amplify TCR beta CDR3 regions. The first round was an RT-PCR with HTBI primers, and the second round was a multiplex PCR. TCRdb reprocessed the multiplex PCR reads via MiXCR and lists one record per CDR3 protein. The sample includes some 350,000 distinct CDR3 sequences, roughly a sixth seen only once; the top ten take 2.4%. Source material: peripheral blood. The receptors here all came from an adult woman with stable Graves' hyperthyroidism.

There are a few counts of this clonotype. The chain recombines TRBV4-3 with TRBJ1-1; D gene unclear. Per the germline V gene, CDR1 is LGHNA and CDR2 is YSLEER. V was shortened by 0 bases and J by 2 bases, with 10 bases between the two germline ends. The CDR3 consists of 15 residues. The DNA for the CDR3 is TGCGCCAGCAGCCAAGATACCGGTACTAACACTGAAGCTTTCTTT. As protein: CASSQDTGTNTEAFF.

This clonotype was counted ten times or more. The J gene is TRBJ2-6, the V gene TRBV12-3 or TRBV12-4; weak D call: TRBD1 (6 bases). This CDR3 comprises 15 residues. Trimming took off 6 bases at V and 0 bases at J, with 9 bases between the two ends. The CDR3 nucleotides read TGTGCCAGCAGACAGGGAAGCTCTGGGGCCAACGTCCTGACTTTC. Translation: CASRQGSSGANVLTF.

The chain recombines TRBV20-1 with TRBJ1-1; tentatively, D is TRBD1 (5 bases). Germline assignment: CDR1 DFQATT and CDR2 SNEGSKA (reference sequence). V was cut by 2 bases and J by 4 bases, with 17 bases left in between. The CDR3 contains 15 residues. Written as DNA, the CDR3 is TGCAGTGCTAGATACCTGCAGGGCGAGGCCACTGAAGCTTTCTTT. Translated: CSARYLQGEATEAFF.

Worth noting for this clonotype: Being one base from a much bigger clone, this may be a read error. The V gene is TRBV10-3, the J gene TRBJ2-5; TRBD1 matches 9 bases. J was trimmed by 5 bases and V by 5 bases; bases with no gene match: 12. The CDR3 runs 16 residues. Germline V gene lookup returns CDR1 ENHRY and CDR2 SYGVKD. CDR3 amino acids: CAISSGTGSRRETQYF. CDR3 DNA: TGTGCCATCAGTTCCGGGACAGGGAGCCGAAGGGAGACCCAGTACTTC.

The chain has TRBV7-2 and TRBJ2-1; 7 bases line up with TRBD2. V shed 3 bases, J shed 5 bases, and the junction held 7 bases outside the gene matches. The CDR3 runs 15 residues. In germline, CDR1 is SGHTA, CDR2 FQGNSA. DNA of the CDR3: TGTGCCAGCAGCTTTTTATACGGGACTAACAATGAGCAGTTCTTC. Its translation is CASSFLYGTNNEQFF.

The genes are TRBV13 and TRBJ1-5; D is undetermined. The V and J ends lost 1 base and 4 bases respectively, with 5 bases between them. This CDR3 is built from 13 residues. Germline loops: CDR1 PRHDT, CDR2 FYEKMQ (reference sequence). The CDR3, as DNA: TGTGCCAGCAGCTTAGATAAGAATCAGCCCCAGCATTTT. Its protein product is CASSLDKNQPQHF. Complete variable domain (other parts from reference TRBV13 and TRBJ1-5): AAGVIQSPRHLIKEKRETATLKCYPIPRHDTVYWYQQGPGQDPQFLISFYEKMQSDKGSIPDRFSAQQFSDYHSELNMSSLELGDSALYFCASSLDKNQPQHFGDGTRLSIL.

This clonotype was counted at least ten times. V gene TRBV24-1 combines with J gene TRBJ1-5; 12 nucleotides align to TRBD1. The CDR3 consists of 13 residues. Trimming at V came to 11 bases and at J to 6 bases, leaving 4 bases not matched to a gene. The germline gives CDR1 KGHDR, CDR2 SFDVKD. DNA for the CDR3: TGTGCCATTGGGACAGGGGGCGGTCAGCCCCAGCATTTT. Translation gives CAIGTGGGQPQHF.

The V call is TRBV2, the J call TRBJ1-1; D uncertain. This CDR3 has 15 amino acids. Per germline, CDR1 SNHLY and CDR2 FYNNEI. The V end was cut by 5 bases, the J end by 11 bases, with 24 bases between. CDR3 in amino acids: CASSKNFLHTIDAFF. The CDR3, as DNA: TGTGCCAGCAGTAAAAATTTCCTACACACGATTGATGCTTTCTTT.

The V call is TRBV3-1, the J call TRBJ1-2, with 10 nucleotides matching TRBD1. The ends lost 3 bases at V and 3 bases at J; junction bases unmatched: 4. Looked up from germline, CDR1 is LGHDT and CDR2 is YNNKEL (reference sequence). The CDR3 has 15 residues. The DNA for the CDR3 is TGTGCCAGCAGCCAGTGGGACAGGGGTGACTATGGCTACACCTTC. Its translation: CASSQWDRGDYGYTF.

This clonotype was found many times. V is TRBV7-9 and J is TRBJ2-7; possible D gene TRBD2, 5 bases. The CDR3 sequence is 13 residues long. Trimming shortened V by 4 bases and J by 3 bases, and 10 bases separated the two germline ends. Germline V lookup: CDR1 SEHNR, CDR2 FQNEAQ (reference sequence). The CDR3 protein is CASSSDLIYEQYF. DNA for the CDR3: TGTGCCAGCAGCTCGGACTTGATCTACGAGCAGTACTTC.

This clonotype showed up just a few times. The rearrangement uses TRBV5-4 and TRBJ2-2, with D possibly TRBD2 on 5 matching bases. The CDR3 contains 17 residues. V shed 1 base and J shed 1 base, with 14 bases lying between them. CDR1 is SGHNT and CDR2 is YYREEE in the germline V gene (reference sequence). CDR3 loop: CASSLTRREGNTGELFF. The CDR3 region has the DNA TGTGCCAGCAGCTTGACGAGACGAGAGGGGAACACCGGGGAGCTGTTTTTT.

This clonotype was seen many times. The J gene is TRBJ1-2, the V gene TRBV6-2 or TRBV6-3, with no clear D. The CDR3 covers 15 residues. Germline V gene data show CDR1 as MNHEY and CDR2 as SVGEGT. V was pared by 6 bases and J by 4 bases, with 18 bases between. The CDR3 reads CASSPSRTSSYGYTF. DNA of the CDR3: TGTGCCAGCAGCCCAAGTCGGACGTCTTCCTATGGCTACACCTTC.

J is TRBJ2-7 and V is TRBV29-1; 9 nucleotides line up with TRBD1. With V trimmed by 3 bases and J by 6 bases, 12 bases remained unmatched. Germline lookup yields CDR1 SQVTM and CDR2 ANQGSEA. This CDR3 region has 15 residues. The CDR3 coding sequence is TGCAGCGTTGAGCCGTGGGACAGGGATGTCGGCGAGCAGTACTTC. It translates to CSVEPWDRDVGEQYF.

This clonotype was counted a few times. The chain combines TRBV20-1 with TRBJ1-1, with 7 bases lining up with TRBD1. Germline V gene lookup returns CDR1 DFQATT and CDR2 SNEGSKA (reference sequence). V lost 0 bases to trimming and J lost 5 bases; unmatched junction nucleotides: 6. The CDR3 extends over 14 amino acids. CDR3 nucleotides: TGCAGTGCTAGAGACTCCGGGACAGATACTGAAGCTTTCTTT. Encoded protein: CSARDSGTDTEAFF.

This clonotype appeared many times. The J gene is TRBJ2-7, the V gene TRBV28; possible D gene TRBD2, 5 bases. V shed 7 bases and J shed 3 bases, with 16 bases lying between them. This CDR3 has 14 residues. Germline V gene sequence: CDR1 MDHEN, CDR2 SYDVKM. The DNA of the CDR3 is TGTGCCAGCAACCAAGCGGACCCAGGCTACGAGCAGTACTTC. It yields the protein CASNQADPGYEQYF.

The chain uses TRBV11-2 and TRBJ1-6; D gene ambiguous. This CDR3 has 13 amino acids. With 5 bases removed from V and 5 bases from J, the gap between germline ends came to 7 bases. Germline V lookup: CDR1 SGHAT, CDR2 FQNNGV. As DNA, the CDR3 is TGTGCCAGCAGCGAGGGCCATAATTCACCCCTCCACTTT. This codes for CASSEGHNSPLHF.

In this sample, this clonotype turned up a few times. The chain carries TRBV27 and TRBJ2-6; D is uncertain. V lost 5 bases and J 0 bases, leaving 17 bases between the germline ends. Germline V gene data show CDR1 as MNHEY and CDR2 as SMNVEV (reference sequence). The CDR3 sequence is 18 residues long. CDR3 DNA: TGTGCCAGCAGTCCCCCCCCCACCCTCAGCTCTGGGGCCAACGTCCTGACTTTC. Translating it yields CASSPPPTLSSGANVLTF.

This clonotype appeared many times. V is TRBV28 and J is TRBJ1-2; D is uncertain. The germline V gene has CDR1 MDHEN and CDR2 SYDVKM. Trimming took 6 bases from V and 3 from J, leaving 17 bases between them. CDR3 size: 15 residues. Here the CDR3 DNA reads TGTGCCAGCAGCCAGATCCGGCCAATTGACTATGGCTACACCTTC. Its protein product is CASSQIRPIDYGYTF.

V gene TRBV28 combines with J gene TRBJ2-7, with 7 bases matching TRBD1. The CDR3 is made up of 17 amino acids. Per germline, CDR1 MDHEN and CDR2 SYDVKM. V was pared by 5 bases and J by 1 base, with 14 bases of the junction left unmatched. CDR3 sequence: CASSQHGTVYGSYEQYF. The DNA for the CDR3 is TGTGCCAGCAGTCAGCACGGGACAGTGTATGGGTCCTACGAGCAGTACTTC.

This clonotype came up many times. The gene calls are TRBV6-2 or TRBV6-3 and TRBJ2-7; D is possibly TRBD1 or TRBD2 (8 bases each). Germline V lookup: CDR1 MNHEY, CDR2 SVGEGT. Trimming shortened V by 8 bases and J by 5 bases, and 31 bases separated the two germline ends. The CDR3 contains 18 residues. The CDR3 loop is CASRSSRGPYAGGDEQYF. The DNA of the CDR3 is TGTGCCAGCCGGTCTTCCAGGGGGCCCTACGCGGGAGGAGACGAGCAGTACTTC.